The clone carrying this T cell receptor beta chain came up a few times. Library preparation (for TCRbeta) was performed with unique molecular identifiers. TCRdb reprocessed the PCR reads with MiXCR, giving one entry per CDR3 protein. Among over 550,000 distinct CDR3 sequences listed, about 10% were seen once. The CDR3 spans 14 residues. The trim removed 8 bases at V and 7 bases at J, leaving 11 bases unmatched. Germline V gives CDR1 MNHEY, CDR2 SVGEGT. This sample was taken from a study of T-cell reconstitution after alpha-beta-depleted transplantation in children. This TCR derives from a human donor who donated a stem cell graft to a child with acute myeloid leukemia. The sample consisted of PBMCs from the stem cell graft donor, taken from the stem cell graft. The chain employs TRBV6-2 or TRBV6-3 and TRBJ2-7, with 10 bases matching TRBD2. The CDR3 is CASVGSGRLLEQYF. DNA of the CDR3: TGTGCCAGCGTCGGTAGCGGGAGGTTACTTGAGCAGTACTTC.